The 22 T cell receptor beta chains reported below all come from one sample, sequenced in a study of Ad26.COV2.S vaccination and SARS-CoV-2 variants. Method: immunoSEQ multiplex PCR; TCRdb's copy keeps in-frame clones and lacks some. The table includes some 270,000 clones, 70% to 90% detected once. Treatment here: approximately 18 received Ad26.COV2.S at low or high dose, single or two shots; several received placebo; per-sample allocation not given. Following the first vaccine or placebo injection, samples were taken on day 63. Specimen: peripheral blood, collected in a trial of Ad26.COV2.S vaccine versus placebo. These receptors were collected from a person between 18 and 65 years old who received the Ad26.COV2.S COVID-19 vaccine or a placebo.

The chain couples TRBV7-3 to TRBJ2-2; tentatively, D is TRBD2 (5 bases). The CDR3 runs 13 residues. Germline lookup yields CDR1 SGHTA and CDR2 FQGTGA. V was clipped by 5 bases and J by 7 bases, with 11 bases between them. The chain's CDR3 is CASSPGVGGELFF. Here the CDR3 DNA reads TGTGCCAGCAGCCCCGGGGTCGGCGGGGAGCTGTTTTTT.

The chain carries TRBV5-1 and TRBJ2-7; TRBD1 might be the D (5 bases). V lost 4 bases and J lost 1, with 12 bases in between. The CDR3 totals 14 residues. Per the germline V gene, CDR1 is SGHRS and CDR2 is YFSETQ. The CDR3 nucleotides read TGCGCCAGCAGCCCCCCGGACAATTCCTACGAGCAGTACTTC. Its protein is CASSPPDNSYEQYF.

This rearrangement joins TRBV30 to TRBJ2-5; perhaps TRBD2 as D (5 bases). From germline, CDR1 is GTSNPN and CDR2 SVGIG (reference sequence). Deletions cut 5 bases from V and 1 base from J, with 8 bases between. CDR3 size: 12 residues. In nucleotides, the CDR3 is TGTGCCTGGGGACTGCTCCAAGAGACCCAGTACTTC. Its translation is CAWGLLQETQYF.

CDR3 in DNA: TGTGCCAGCAGTTACTCAACGGACAGGGATATGTCCGGGGAGCTGTTTTTT. Translating it yields CASSYSTDRDMSGELFF. This chain links TRBV6-2 or TRBV6-3 with TRBJ2-2; 8 bases map to TRBD1. After removal of 0 bases from V and 6 bases from J, the junction contained 9 bases not matched to a gene. The CDR3 spans 17 residues. The germline gives CDR1 MNHEY, CDR2 SVGEGT.

Remarks on this clone: Other DNA sequences in this sample translate to the same CDR3. The chain recombines TRBV6-2 or TRBV6-3 with TRBJ2-7, with TRBD2 as a possible D gene (5 bases). V lost 4 bases and J 0 bases, leaving 13 bases between the germline ends. CDR1 and CDR2 (germline): MNHEY, SVGEGT. The CDR3 contains 15 residues. CDR3 bases: TGTGCCAGCAGTTCATCAGGAGGTGGCTCCTACGAGCAGTACTTC. It encodes CASSSSGGGSYEQYF.

This clone turned up a few times. The chain is built from TRBV10-3 and TRBJ2-1, with TRBD1 matching 9 bases. Trimming removed 6 bases from V and 5 bases from J; junction bases left unmatched: 5. The length of the CDR3 is 14 residues. CDR1 and CDR2 (germline): ENHRY, SYGVKD. CDR3 region: CAIRRDRADNEQFF. CDR3 nucleotides: TGTGCCATCAGACGGGACAGGGCTGACAATGAGCAGTTCTTC.

This chain connects TRBV5-1 to TRBJ2-7; 7 nucleotides agree with TRBD1. Looked up from germline, CDR1 is SGHRS and CDR2 is YFSETQ. V gave up 4 bases and J gave up 3 bases; unmatched junction bases: 1. The CDR3 contains 12 residues. Written as DNA, the CDR3 is TGCGCCAGCAGCGACAGGGTCTACGAGCAGTACTTC. This gives the protein CASSDRVYEQYF. Full variable domain (rest looked up from reference TRBV5-1 and TRBJ2-7): KAGVTQTPRYLIKTRGQQVTLSCSPISGHRSVSWYQQTPGQGLQFLFEYFSETQRNKGNFPGRFSGRQFSNSRSEMNVSTLELGDSALYLCASSDRVYEQYFGPGTRLTVT.

This sequence joins TRBV15 and TRBJ2-2, with 8 bases that match TRBD1. Per the germline V gene, CDR1 is LNHNV and CDR2 is YYDKDF (reference sequence). This CDR3 has 14 residues. J lost 4 bases, V lost 6 bases, and 4 bases had no gene match. CDR3 residues: CATRGTGGTGELFF. In nucleotides, the CDR3 is TGTGCCACCAGAGGGACAGGAGGCACCGGGGAGCTGTTTTTT.

In the case of this clone: Other DNA sequences from this sample encode an identical CDR3 as well. V and J are TRBV7-2 and TRBJ1-4, with D unresolved. CDR3 length equals 15 residues. CDR1 is SGHTA, CDR2 FQGNSA, per germline. Deletions cut 1 base from V and 1 base from J, with 7 bases between. The CDR3 reads CASSLVAGTNEKLFF. The CDR3 DNA reads as TGTGCCAGCAGCTTAGTCGCGGGAACTAATGAAAAACTGTTTTTT.

The CDR3 bases are TGTGCCAGCAGCCGCCCGCAAGGCGGAATTTTTAGCAATCAGCCCCAGCATTTT. Protein: CASSRPQGGIFSNQPQHF. The chain carries TRBV7-4 and TRBJ1-5; the D is unclear. Germline values: CDR1 SGHVT, CDR2 SQSDAQ. The germline V and J ends were trimmed by 5 bases and 0 bases, with 20 bases remaining between them. The CDR3 has 18 residues.

This chain links TRBV12-5 with TRBJ2-1, with D hard to call. V dropped 4 bases and J dropped 5 bases, with 9 bases sitting between them. The CDR3 runs 13 residues. In germline, CDR1 is LGHNT, CDR2 FRNRAP. CDR3 DNA: TGTGCTAGTGGTTCCGGGCTCGACAATGAGCAGTTCTTC. Its protein is CASGSGLDNEQFF.

The chain has TRBV5-6 and TRBJ2-2; D is possibly TRBD1 or TRBD2 (6 bases each). The germline V gene encodes CDR1 SGHDT and CDR2 YYEEEE. V lost 4 bases and J 2 bases, leaving 12 bases between the germline ends. This CDR3 region has 15 residues. This chain's CDR3 is CASSREGGNTGELFF. The DNA of the CDR3 is TGTGCCAGCAGCCGCGAGGGGGGAAACACCGGGGAGCTGTTTTTT.

The chain is built from TRBV6-1 and TRBJ1-6, with D possibly matching TRBD1 (5 bases). V lost 2 bases and J lost 6, with 23 bases in between. CDR3 length: 19 amino acids. Per the germline V gene, CDR1 is MNHNS and CDR2 is SASEGT. The CDR3 region is CASSEPHSSPTAGNSPLHF. The CDR3 coding sequence is TGTGCCAGCAGTGAACCTCACTCCTCCCCGACAGCCGGTAATTCACCCCTCCACTTT.

In its sample, this clone was seen once. The V and J genes are TRBV12-3 or TRBV12-4 and TRBJ2-7; D is perhaps TRBD1 or TRBD2 (5 bases each). The CDR3 totals 13 residues. V lost 6 bases and J 0 bases, leaving 9 bases between the germline ends. The CDR3 reads CASSRGTSYEQYV. The CDR3 DNA reads TGTGCCAGCAGCCGAGGGACCTCCTACGAGCAGTACGTC.

The chain links TRBV6-2 or TRBV6-3 to TRBJ1-5; D call uncertain. Germline-derived CDR1 and CDR2 are MNHEY and SVGEGT. This CDR3 region has 12 residues. V lost 2 bases to trimming and J lost 9 bases, with 8 bases between them. CDR3 residues: CASSYPVWPQHF. CDR3 nucleotide sequence: TGTGCCAGCAGTTACCCCGTGTGGCCCCAGCATTTT.

The rearrangement joins TRBV7-2 to TRBJ1-3; D is unresolved. CDR1 and CDR2 from the germline V gene are SGHTA and FQGNSA. Trimming cost V 7 bases and J 0 bases, with 10 bases left between them. There are 14 residues in the CDR3. The CDR3 region is CASTPRSSGNTIYF. The DNA for the CDR3 is TGTGCCAGCACCCCTCGGAGCTCTGGAAACACCATATATTTT.

This chain links TRBV19 with TRBJ1-6, with 7 bases fitting TRBD1. The V and J ends lost 8 bases and 1 base, in that order; junction bases with no gene match: 8. The CDR3 has 16 residues. The germline V gene encodes CDR1 LNHDA and CDR2 SQIVND (reference sequence). CDR3 residues: CASANRQGSYNSPLHF. Written as DNA, the CDR3 is TGTGCCAGTGCCAACCGACAGGGATCCTATAATTCACCCCTCCACTTT. Variable domain in full (rest from reference TRBV19 and TRBJ1-6): DGGITQSPKYLFRKEGQNVTLSCEQNLNHDAMYWYRQDPGQGLRLIYYSQIVNDFQKGDIAEGYSVSREKKESFPLTVTSAQKNPTAFYLCASANRQGSYNSPLHFGNGTRLTVT.

The chain is built from TRBV19 and TRBJ2-3, with D tentatively TRBD1 (5 bases). The CDR3 is 14 residues long. Germline lookup yields CDR1 LNHDA and CDR2 SQIVND (reference sequence). V shed 3 bases and J shed 3 bases, with 10 bases lying between them. The CDR3 sequence: CASSIRVETDTQYF. CDR3 coding DNA: TGTGCCAGTAGTATCAGGGTGGAAACAGATACGCAGTATTTT.

V and J are TRBV13 and TRBJ2-2; D is possibly TRBD1 (5 bases). The length of the CDR3 is 13 residues. The V and J ends lost 3 bases and 5 bases respectively, with 7 bases between them. Germline CDR1 is PRHDT and CDR2 is FYEKMQ (reference sequence). This CDR3 reads CASSFQGTGELFF. The DNA for the CDR3 is TGTGCCAGCAGCTTCCAGGGTACCGGGGAGCTGTTTTTT.

This rearrangement joins TRBV5-5 to TRBJ2-7, with no clear D. V was shortened by 2 bases and J by 4 bases, with 10 bases between the two germline ends. This CDR3 region has 13 residues. Germline V gives CDR1 SGHKS, CDR2 YYEKEE (reference sequence). CDR3 protein: CASSFGDFYEQYF. CDR3 sequence (DNA): TGTGCCAGCAGCTTTGGGGATTTTTACGAGCAGTACTTC.

This clone was detected a few times. The chain uses TRBV30 and TRBJ2-1, with 13 nucleotides matching TRBD2. Germline V gene data show CDR1 as GTSNPN and CDR2 as SVGIG (reference sequence). V shed 5 bases, J shed 13 bases, and the junction held 11 bases outside the gene matches. The CDR3 extends over 14 amino acids. CDR3 bases: TGTGCCTGGGCCGGAGGACTAGCGGGGGATAAACAGTTCTTC. Translation gives CAWAGGLAGDKQFF.

The V and J genes are TRBV18 and TRBJ1-2; no firm D call. The CDR3 consists of 16 residues. The V end was cut by 2 bases, the J end by 4 bases, with 17 bases between. CDR1 and CDR2 from the germline V gene are KGHSH and LQKENI. CDR3 coding DNA: TGTGCCAGCTCACCATGGGCTTCCTTTACACTCTATGGCTACACCTTC. This gives the protein CASSPWASFTLYGYTF.